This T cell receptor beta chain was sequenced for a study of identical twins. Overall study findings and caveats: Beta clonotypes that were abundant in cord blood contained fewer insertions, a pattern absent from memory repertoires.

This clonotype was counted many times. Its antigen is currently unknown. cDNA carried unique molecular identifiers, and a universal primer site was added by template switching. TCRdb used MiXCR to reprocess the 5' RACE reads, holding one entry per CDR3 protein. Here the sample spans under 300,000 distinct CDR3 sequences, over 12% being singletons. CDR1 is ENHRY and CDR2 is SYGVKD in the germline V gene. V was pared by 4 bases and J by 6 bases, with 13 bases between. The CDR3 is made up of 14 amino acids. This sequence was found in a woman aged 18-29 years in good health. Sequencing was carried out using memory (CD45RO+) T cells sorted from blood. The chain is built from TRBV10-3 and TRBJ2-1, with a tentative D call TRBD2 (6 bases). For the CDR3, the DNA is TGTGCCATCAGTGTCCCGACGCGGGGCAATGAGCAGTTCTTC. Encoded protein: CAISVPTRGNEQFF.